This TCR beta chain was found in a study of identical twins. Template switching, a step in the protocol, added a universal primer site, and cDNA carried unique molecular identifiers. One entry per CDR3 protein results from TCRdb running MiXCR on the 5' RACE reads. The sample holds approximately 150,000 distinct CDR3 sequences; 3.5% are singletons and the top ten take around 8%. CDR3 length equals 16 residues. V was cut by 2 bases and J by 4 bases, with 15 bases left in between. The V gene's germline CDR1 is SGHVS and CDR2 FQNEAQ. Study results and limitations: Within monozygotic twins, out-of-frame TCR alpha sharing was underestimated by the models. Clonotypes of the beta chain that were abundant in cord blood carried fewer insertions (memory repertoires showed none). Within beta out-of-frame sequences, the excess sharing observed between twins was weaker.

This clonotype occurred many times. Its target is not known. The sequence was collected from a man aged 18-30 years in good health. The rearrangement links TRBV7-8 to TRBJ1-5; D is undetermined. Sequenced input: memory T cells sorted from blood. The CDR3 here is CASSLKARGSNQPQHF. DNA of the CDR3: TGTGCCAGCAGCTTAAAGGCCCGGGGTTCGAATCAGCCCCAGCATTTT.